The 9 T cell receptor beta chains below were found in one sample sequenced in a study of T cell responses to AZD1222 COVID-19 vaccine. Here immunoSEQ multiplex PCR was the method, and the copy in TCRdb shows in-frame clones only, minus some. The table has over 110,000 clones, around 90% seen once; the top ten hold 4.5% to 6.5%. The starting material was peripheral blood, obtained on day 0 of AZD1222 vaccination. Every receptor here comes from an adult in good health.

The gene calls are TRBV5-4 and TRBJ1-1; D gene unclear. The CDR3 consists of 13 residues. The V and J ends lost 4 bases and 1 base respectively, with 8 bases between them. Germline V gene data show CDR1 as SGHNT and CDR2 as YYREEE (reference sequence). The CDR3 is CASSPHGNTEAFF. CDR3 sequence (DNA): TGTGCCAGCAGCCCCCACGGGAACACTGAAGCTTTCTTT.

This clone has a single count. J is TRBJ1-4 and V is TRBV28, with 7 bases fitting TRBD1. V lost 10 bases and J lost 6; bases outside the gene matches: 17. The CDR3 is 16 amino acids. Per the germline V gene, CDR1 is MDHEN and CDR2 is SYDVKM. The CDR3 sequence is CATQSDREGAYEKLFF. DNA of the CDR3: TGTGCCACCCAGTCCGACAGGGAGGGAGCCTATGAAAAACTGTTTTTT.

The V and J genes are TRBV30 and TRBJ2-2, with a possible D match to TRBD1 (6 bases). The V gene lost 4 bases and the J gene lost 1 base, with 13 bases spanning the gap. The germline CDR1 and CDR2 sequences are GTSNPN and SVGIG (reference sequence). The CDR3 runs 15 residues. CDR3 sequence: CAWNTGRRNTGELFF. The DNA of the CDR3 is TGTGCCTGGAACACAGGGAGACGGAACACCGGGGAGCTGTTTTTT.

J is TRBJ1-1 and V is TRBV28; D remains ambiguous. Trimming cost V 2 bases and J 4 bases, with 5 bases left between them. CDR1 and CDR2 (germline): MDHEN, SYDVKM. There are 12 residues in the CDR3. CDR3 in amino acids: CASSLLRTEAFF. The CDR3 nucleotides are TGTGCCAGCAGTTTACTGCGCACTGAAGCTTTCTTT.

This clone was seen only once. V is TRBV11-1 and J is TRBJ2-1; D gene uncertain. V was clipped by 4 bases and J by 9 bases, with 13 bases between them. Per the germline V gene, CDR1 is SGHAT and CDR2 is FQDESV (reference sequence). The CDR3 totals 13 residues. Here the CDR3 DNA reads TGTGCCAGCAGCTCAATCAGTGTGGGTGAGCAGTTCTTC. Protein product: CASSSISVGEQFF.

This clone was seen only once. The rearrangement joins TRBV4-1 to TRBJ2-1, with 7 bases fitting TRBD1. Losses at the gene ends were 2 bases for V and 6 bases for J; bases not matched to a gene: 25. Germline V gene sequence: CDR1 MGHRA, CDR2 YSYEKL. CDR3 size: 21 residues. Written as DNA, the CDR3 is TGCGCCAGCAGCCAACCTCCCACCCGACTCCCTCGGACAGGATTACCCAATGAGCAGTTCTTC. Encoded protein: CASSQPPTRLPRTGLPNEQFF.

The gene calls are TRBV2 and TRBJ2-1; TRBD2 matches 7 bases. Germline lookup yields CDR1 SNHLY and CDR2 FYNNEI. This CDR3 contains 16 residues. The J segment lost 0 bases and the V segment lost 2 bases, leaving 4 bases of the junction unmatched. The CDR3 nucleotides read TGTGCCAGCAGTGAACTAGCGGCCGGCTCCTACAATGAGCAGTTCTTC. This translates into CASSELAAGSYNEQFF.

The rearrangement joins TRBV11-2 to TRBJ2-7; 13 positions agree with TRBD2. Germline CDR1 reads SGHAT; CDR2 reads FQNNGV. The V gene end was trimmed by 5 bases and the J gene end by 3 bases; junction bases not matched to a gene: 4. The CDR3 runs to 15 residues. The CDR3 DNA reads TGTGCCAGCAGCGGGACTAGCGGGGCTAACTACGAGCAGTACTTC. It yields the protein CASSGTSGANYEQYF. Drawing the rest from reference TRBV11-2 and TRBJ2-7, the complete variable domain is EAGVAQSPRYKIIEKRQSVAFWCNPISGHATLYWYQQILGQGPKLLIQFQNNGVVDDSQLPKDRFSAERLKGVDSTLKIQPAKLEDSAVYLCASSGTSGANYEQYFGPGTRLTVT.

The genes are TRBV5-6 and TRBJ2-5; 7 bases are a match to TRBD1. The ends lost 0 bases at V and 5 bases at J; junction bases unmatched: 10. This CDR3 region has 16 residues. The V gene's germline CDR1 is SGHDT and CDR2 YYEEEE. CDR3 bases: TGTGCCAGCAGCTTGGCTACCCCGGGGACAGTTGAGACCCAGTACTTC. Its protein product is CASSLATPGTVETQYF.